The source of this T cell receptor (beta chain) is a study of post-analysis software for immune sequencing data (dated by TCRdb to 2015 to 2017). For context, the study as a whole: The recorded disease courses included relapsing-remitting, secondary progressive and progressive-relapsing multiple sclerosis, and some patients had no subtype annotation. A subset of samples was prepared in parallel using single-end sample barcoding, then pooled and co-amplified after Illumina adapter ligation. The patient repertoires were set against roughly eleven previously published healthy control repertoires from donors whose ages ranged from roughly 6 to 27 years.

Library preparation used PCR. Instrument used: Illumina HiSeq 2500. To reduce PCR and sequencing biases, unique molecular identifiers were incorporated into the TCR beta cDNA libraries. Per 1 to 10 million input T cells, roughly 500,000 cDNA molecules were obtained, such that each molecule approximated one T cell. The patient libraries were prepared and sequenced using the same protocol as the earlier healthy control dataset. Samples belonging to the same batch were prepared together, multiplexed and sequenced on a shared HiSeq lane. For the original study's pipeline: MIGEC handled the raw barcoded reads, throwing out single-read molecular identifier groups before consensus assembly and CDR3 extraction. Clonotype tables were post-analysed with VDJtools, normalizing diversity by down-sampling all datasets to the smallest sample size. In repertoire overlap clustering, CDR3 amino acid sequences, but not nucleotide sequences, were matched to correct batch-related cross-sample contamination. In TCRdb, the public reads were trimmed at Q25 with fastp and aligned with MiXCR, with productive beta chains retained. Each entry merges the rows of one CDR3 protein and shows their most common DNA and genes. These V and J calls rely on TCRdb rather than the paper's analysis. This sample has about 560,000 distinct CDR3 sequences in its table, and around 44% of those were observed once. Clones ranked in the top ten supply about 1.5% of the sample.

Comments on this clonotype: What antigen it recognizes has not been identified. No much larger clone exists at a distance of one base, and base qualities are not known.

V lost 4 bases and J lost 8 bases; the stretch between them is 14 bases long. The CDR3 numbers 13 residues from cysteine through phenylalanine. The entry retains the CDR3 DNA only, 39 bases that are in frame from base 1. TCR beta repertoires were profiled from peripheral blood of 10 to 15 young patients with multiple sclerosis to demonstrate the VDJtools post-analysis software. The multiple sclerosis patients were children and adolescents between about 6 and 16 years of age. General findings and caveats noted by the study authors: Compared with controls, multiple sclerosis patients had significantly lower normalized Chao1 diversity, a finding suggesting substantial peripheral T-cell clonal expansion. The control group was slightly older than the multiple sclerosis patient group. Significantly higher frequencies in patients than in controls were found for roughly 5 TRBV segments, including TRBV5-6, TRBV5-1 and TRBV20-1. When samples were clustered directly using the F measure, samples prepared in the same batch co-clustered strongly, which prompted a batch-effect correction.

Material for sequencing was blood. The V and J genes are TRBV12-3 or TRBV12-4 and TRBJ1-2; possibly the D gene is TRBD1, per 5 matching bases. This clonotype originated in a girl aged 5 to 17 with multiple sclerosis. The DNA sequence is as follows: TGTGCCAGCAGTTGGTCAGGGCCGGGGGGCTACACCTTC. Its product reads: CASSWSGPGGYTF.